A selection of T cell receptor beta chains follows, all from one sample in a study of Ad26.COV2.S vaccination and SARS-CoV-2 variants. TCRdb keeps only in-frame clones here, not all; method: immunoSEQ multiplex PCR. Of roughly 460,000 clones in the sample, nearly 90% are singletons; the top ten hold 1.7%. The sample here was peripheral blood, taken in a trial of Ad26.COV2.S vaccine versus placebo. These receptors came from a person between 18 and 65 years old who received the Ad26.COV2.S COVID-19 vaccine or a placebo. CDR3s include the opening cysteine and the closing phenylalanine or tryptophan. D genes are given only for firm matches. Size values are once, few and many counts, or a class for expanded clones, and some rows have none.

d_call	clone_size	cdr3_length	v_call	j_call	cdr3_nt	cdr3_aa
.	once	16	TRBV9	TRBJ1-1	TGTGCCAGCAGCAGGACGGGGAGCTTCGTGGGCACTGAAGCTTTCTTT	CASSRTGSFVGTEAFF
TRBD1	.	15	TRBV27	TRBJ2-7	TGTGCCAGCAGCCGGGACAGGGGCCCTGCCTACGAGCAGTACTTC	CASSRDRGPAYEQYF
.	.	14	TRBV5-6	TRBJ1-1	TGTGCCAGCAGCTTCCCTATTCGGAACACTGAAGCTTTCTTT	CASSFPIRNTEAFF
.	.	16	TRBV19	TRBJ1-3	TGTGCCAGTAGTTTCGACAGGCCATCGGCTGGAAACACCATATATTTT	CASSFDRPSAGNTIYF
.	.	15	TRBV11-2	TRBJ2-7	TGTGCCAGCAGCTCCGTTGGGACGACTATCTACGAGCAGTACTTC	CASSSVGTTIYEQYF
TRBD2	.	15	TRBV14	TRBJ2-3	TGTGCCAGCAGCCAACGACTAGCCTACACAGATACGCAGTATTTT	CASSQRLAYTDTQYF
TRBD2	.	16	TRBV7-9	TRBJ2-7	TGTGCCAGCACAGGAAGCGGGGGGGCCCAATCCTACGAGCAGTACTTC	CASTGSGGAQSYEQYF
.	.	14	TRBV2	TRBJ1-6	TGTGCCAGCATCGGTGCGGGGGGCCAGGCACCCCTCCACTTT	CASIGAGGQAPLHF
.	.	14	TRBV5-4	TRBJ2-7	TGTGCCAGCAGCTTGGTGGGGGACCTCAACGAGCAGTACTTC	CASSLVGDLNEQYF
TRBD1	.	16	TRBV4-3	TRBJ2-2	TGCGCCAGCAGTAGGCAGGGGGCATCGAACACCGGGGAGCTGTTTTTT	CASSRQGASNTGELFF
.	.	13	TRBV11-2	TRBJ1-6	TGTGCCAGCAGCTTAATTCTGGAGTCACCCCTCCACTTT	CASSLILESPLHF
.	.	15	TRBV6-2/TRBV6-3	TRBJ1-5	TGTGCCAGCAGTTACTCAGGTTATAGCAATCAGCCCCAGCATTTT	CASSYSGYSNQPQHF
.	.	15	TRBV25-1	TRBJ1-3	TGTGCCAGCAGTGAACACACGACCTCTGGAAACACCATATATTTT	CASSEHTTSGNTIYF
.	.	17	TRBV4-3	TRBJ2-1	TGCGCCAGCAGAATAGACGCAGCGTCGGCTAGCTACAATGAGCAGTTCTTC	CASRIDAASASYNEQFF
.	.	15	TRBV28	TRBJ1-4	TGTGCCAGCATTTCGGGGGGTACAACTAATGAAAAACTGTTTTTT	CASISGGTTNEKLFF
.	.	16	TRBV11-2	TRBJ2-7	TGTGCCAGCAGCTTAGTGGGGGGGGGCCCATCCTACGAGCAGTACTTC	CASSLVGGGPSYEQYF
TRBD2	.	16	TRBV4-1	TRBJ2-2	TGCGCCAGCAGCCAAAAGACTAGCGGGTACGCCGGGGAGCTGTTTTTT	CASSQKTSGYAGELFF